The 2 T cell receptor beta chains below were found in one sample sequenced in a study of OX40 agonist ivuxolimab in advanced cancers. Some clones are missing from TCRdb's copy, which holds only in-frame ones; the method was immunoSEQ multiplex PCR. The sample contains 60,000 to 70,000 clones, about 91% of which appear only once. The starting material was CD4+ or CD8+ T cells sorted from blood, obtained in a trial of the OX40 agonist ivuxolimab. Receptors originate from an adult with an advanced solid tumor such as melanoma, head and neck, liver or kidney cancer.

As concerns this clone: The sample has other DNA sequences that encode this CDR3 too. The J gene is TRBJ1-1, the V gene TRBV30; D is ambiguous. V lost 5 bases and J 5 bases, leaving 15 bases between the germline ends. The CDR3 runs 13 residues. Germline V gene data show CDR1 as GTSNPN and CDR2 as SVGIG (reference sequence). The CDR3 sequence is CAWGVGGWTEAFF. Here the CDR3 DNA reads TGTGCCTGGGGGGTGGGTGGTTGGACTGAAGCTTTCTTT.

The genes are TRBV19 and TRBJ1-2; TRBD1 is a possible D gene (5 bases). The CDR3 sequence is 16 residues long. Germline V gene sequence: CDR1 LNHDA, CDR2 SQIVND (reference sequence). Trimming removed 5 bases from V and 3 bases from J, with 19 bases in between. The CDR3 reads CASSEQWGAAYYGYTF. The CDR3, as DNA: TGTGCCAGTAGTGAACAGTGGGGCGCTGCCTACTATGGCTACACCTTC.